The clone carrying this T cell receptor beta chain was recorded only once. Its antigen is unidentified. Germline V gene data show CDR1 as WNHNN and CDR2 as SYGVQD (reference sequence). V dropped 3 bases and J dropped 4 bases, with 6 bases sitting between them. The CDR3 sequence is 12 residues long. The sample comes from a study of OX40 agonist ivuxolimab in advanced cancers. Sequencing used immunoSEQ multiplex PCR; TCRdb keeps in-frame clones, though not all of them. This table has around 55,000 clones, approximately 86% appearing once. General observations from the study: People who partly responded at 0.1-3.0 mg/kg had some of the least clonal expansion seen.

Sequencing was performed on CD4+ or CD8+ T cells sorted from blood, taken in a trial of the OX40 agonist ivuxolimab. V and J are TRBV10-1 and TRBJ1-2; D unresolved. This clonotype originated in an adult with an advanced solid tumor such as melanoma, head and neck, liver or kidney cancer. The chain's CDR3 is CASSDGPYGYTF. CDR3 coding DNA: TGCGCCAGCAGTGACGGACCCTATGGCTACACCTTC.